A selection of T cell receptor beta chains follows, all from one sample in a study of blood T cells in healthy people across ages. TCRdb processed the 5' RACE reads anew with MiXCR; each CDR3 protein has one entry. Altogether roughly 900,000 distinct CDR3 sequences are present, around 49% being singletons, with the ten largest covering about an eighth. Sequenced sample: blood. The receptors shown here come from a man aged 25 to 40 in good health. Each CDR3 is given without its conserved first and last residue. Fields, in order: V gene, J gene, CDR3 protein.

V gene: TRBV12-3/TRBV12-4; J gene: TRBJ2-2; CDR3 protein: ASSLRDRAAGELF
V gene: TRBV29-1; J gene: -; CDR3 protein: SVGEGDEQY
V gene: TRBV12-3/TRBV12-4; J gene: TRBJ1-1; CDR3 protein: ASRNVGPGPGGTEAF
V gene: TRBV7-9; J gene: TRBJ2-7; CDR3 protein: ASSPQDAYRVLDHEQY
V gene: TRBV28; J gene: TRBJ1-1; CDR3 protein: ASSTPGGGLLNTEAF
V gene: TRBV7-2; J gene: TRBJ2-1; CDR3 protein: ASSSTSGGYNEQF
V gene: TRBV7-9; J gene: TRBJ2-3; CDR3 protein: ASSPVGSGRDDRYAY
V gene: TRBV7-2; J gene: TRBJ2-3; CDR3 protein: ASSLAAGVSTDTQY
V gene: TRBV7-3; J gene: TRBJ2-1; CDR3 protein: ASSLQGVEDEQF
V gene: TRBV5-5; J gene: TRBJ2-1; CDR3 protein: ASSPTTQGTEF
V gene: TRBV7-2; J gene: TRBJ2-1; CDR3 protein: ASSLEGRGGGQF
V gene: TRBV7-8; J gene: TRBJ2-4; CDR3 protein: ASSLQALGGKNIQY
V gene: TRBV29-1; J gene: TRBJ2-7; CDR3 protein: SVDQGAYEQY
V gene: TRBV21-1; J gene: TRBJ2-7; CDR3 protein: ASSMWTVYEQY
V gene: TRBV29-1; J gene: TRBJ2-7; CDR3 protein: SAGTGDSYEQY
V gene: TRBV10-3; J gene: TRBJ2-1; CDR3 protein: AISVGDRGNEQF
V gene: TRBV19; J gene: TRBJ2-1; CDR3 protein: ASSIERASYNEQF
V gene: TRBV29-1; J gene: TRBJ2-1; CDR3 protein: SVEGVRGRLYNEQF
V gene: TRBV3-1; J gene: TRBJ2-7; CDR3 protein: ASSQSTLYEQY
V gene: TRBV27; J gene: TRBJ1-1; CDR3 protein: ASSLSRGRTTEAF
V gene: TRBV30; J gene: TRBJ1-2; CDR3 protein: AWSSGFGYT
V gene: TRBV12-3/TRBV12-4; J gene: TRBJ1-2; CDR3 protein: ASSSMTGTAYYGYT
V gene: TRBV29-1; J gene: TRBJ2-4; CDR3 protein: SVAPSGTGQNIQY
V gene: TRBV11-1; J gene: TRBJ2-3; CDR3 protein: ASRNSDYTDTQY
V gene: TRBV7-2; J gene: TRBJ1-2; CDR3 protein: ASSPYRVPNYGYT
V gene: TRBV6-2/TRBV6-3; J gene: TRBJ1-2; CDR3 protein: ASSSRLVDGCT
V gene: TRBV20-1; J gene: TRBJ2-3; CDR3 protein: SARDGGRGSLTHTQY
V gene: TRBV5-6; J gene: TRBJ1-1; CDR3 protein: ASSFGQGKTEAF
V gene: TRBV6-5; J gene: TRBJ2-2; CDR3 protein: ASSYPGQNTGELF
V gene: TRBV6-1; J gene: TRBJ2-3; CDR3 protein: AATMTVSADTQY
V gene: TRBV27; J gene: TRBJ2-3; CDR3 protein: ATQSEQGFIDTQY
V gene: TRBV27; J gene: TRBJ2-7; CDR3 protein: ASSISGTGGSYEQY
V gene: TRBV7-3; J gene: TRBJ1-1; CDR3 protein: ASSLTLGGSTEAF
V gene: TRBV6-1; J gene: TRBJ2-3; CDR3 protein: ASSPSGGSDTQY
V gene: TRBV12-3/TRBV12-4; J gene: TRBJ1-1; CDR3 protein: ASSWDRGRRTEAF
V gene: TRBV18; J gene: TRBJ2-1; CDR3 protein: ASSRATYNEQF
V gene: TRBV11-3; J gene: TRBJ2-3; CDR3 protein: ASSLVAIANTQY
V gene: TRBV27; J gene: TRBJ2-1; CDR3 protein: ASSLTSGGYEQF
V gene: TRBV7-2; J gene: TRBJ2-3; CDR3 protein: ASSPTGLALAETQY
V gene: TRBV11-3; J gene: TRBJ2-5; CDR3 protein: ASSLTGTGTNEQY
V gene: TRBV10-3; J gene: TRBJ2-1; CDR3 protein: AISVFGRGSDEQF
V gene: TRBV5-1; J gene: TRBJ2-7; CDR3 protein: ASSPPQGYYEQY
V gene: TRBV27; J gene: TRBJ2-1; CDR3 protein: ASSLKGQGIYNEQF
V gene: TRBV6-5; J gene: TRBJ2-5; CDR3 protein: ASTSPAAQETQY
V gene: TRBV12-3/TRBV12-4; J gene: TRBJ2-7; CDR3 protein: ASSSRTLEYEQY
V gene: TRBV20-1; J gene: TRBJ2-1; CDR3 protein: SARVSFPEQF
V gene: TRBV7-9; J gene: TRBJ2-7; CDR3 protein: ASSRGSTYEQY
V gene: TRBV20-1; J gene: TRBJ2-5; CDR3 protein: SARDTRFQETQY
V gene: TRBV9; J gene: TRBJ2-3; CDR3 protein: ASSVVLAGTQY
V gene: TRBV27; J gene: TRBJ1-5; CDR3 protein: ASQGGNQLQH
V gene: TRBV12-3/TRBV12-4; J gene: TRBJ1-5; CDR3 protein: ASSSLAGAQPQH
V gene: TRBV20-1; J gene: TRBJ2-3; CDR3 protein: SARGAGGTDTQY
V gene: TRBV7-2; J gene: TRBJ2-2; CDR3 protein: ASSLGTSGATGELF
V gene: TRBV10-3; J gene: TRBJ2-3; CDR3 protein: AISGRQGATDTQY
V gene: TRBV11-2; J gene: TRBJ2-3; CDR3 protein: ASSLVPPDTQY
V gene: TRBV5-6; J gene: TRBJ2-5; CDR3 protein: ASSLAGGPSQETQY
V gene: TRBV6-2/TRBV6-3; J gene: TRBJ2-7; CDR3 protein: ASSYATPGYEQY